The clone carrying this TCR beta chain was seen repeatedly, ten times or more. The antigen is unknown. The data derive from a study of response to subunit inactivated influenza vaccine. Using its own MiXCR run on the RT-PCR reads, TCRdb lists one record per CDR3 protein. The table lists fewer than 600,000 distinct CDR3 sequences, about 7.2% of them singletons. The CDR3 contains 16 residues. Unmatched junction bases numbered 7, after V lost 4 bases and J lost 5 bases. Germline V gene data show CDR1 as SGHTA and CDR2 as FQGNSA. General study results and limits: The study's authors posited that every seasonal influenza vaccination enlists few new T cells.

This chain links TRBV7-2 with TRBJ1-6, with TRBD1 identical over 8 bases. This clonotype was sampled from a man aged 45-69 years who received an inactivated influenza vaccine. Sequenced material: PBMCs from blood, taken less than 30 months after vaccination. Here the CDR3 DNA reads TGTGCCAGCAGCTCGGGGGGGACAGGAAATAATTCACCCCTCCACTTT. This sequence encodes CASSSGGTGNNSPLHF.